The 14 T cell receptor beta chains below all came from one sample that was sequenced in a study of blood T cells in healthy people across ages. Together with a sample-barcoded 5' primer, a J-beta primer mix was included in a second PCR lasting roughly 6 to 12 cycles. Each CDR3 protein gets one entry after TCRdb re-called the 5' RACE reads with MiXCR. The data hold hundreds of thousands of distinct CDR3 sequences, with less than 35% observed a single time. Specimen: blood. The receptors originated from a woman older than 75 in good health.

This clonotype was seen only a few times. The chain has TRBV12-3 or TRBV12-4 and TRBJ1-6; D uncertain. The ends were cut back, 2 bases at V and 8 bases at J, with 4 bases in the middle. The CDR3 spans 12 residues. The CDR3 nucleotides read TGTGCCAGCAGTTTAAGCCATTCACCCCTCCACTTT. The encoded protein is CASSLSHSPLHF.

This clonotype was seen at least ten times. V gene TRBV3-1 combines with J gene TRBJ2-6, with D unclear. Germline CDR1 and CDR2: LGHDT and YNNKEL (reference sequence). The V end lost 7 bases, the J end lost 4 bases, and 11 bases lay between the germline ends. This CDR3 region has 14 residues. This CDR3 is CASKRKAGANVLTF. The CDR3 coding sequence is TGTGCCAGCAAAAGGAAGGCGGGGGCCAACGTCCTGACTTTC. The full variable domain, in which reference TRBV3-1 and TRBJ2-6 provide the parts outside the CDR3, is DTAVSQTPKYLVTQMGNDKSIKCEQNLGHDTMYWYKQDSKKFLKIMFSYNNKELIINETVPNRFSPKSPDKAHLNLHINSLELGDSAVYFCASKRKAGANVLTFGAGSRLTVL.

This clonotype was found many times. This chain joins TRBV7-9 and TRBJ2-1, with 8 bases fitting TRBD1. CDR3 length equals 17 residues. The V gene end was trimmed by 1 base and the J gene end by 7 bases; junction bases not matched to a gene: 12. The germline V gene encodes CDR1 SEHNR and CDR2 FQNEAQ (reference sequence). CDR3 loop: CASSLGGTGTILNEQFF. The CDR3 DNA reads TGTGCCAGCAGCTTAGGGGGGACAGGAACGATATTAAATGAGCAGTTCTTC.

This clonotype came up many times. The chain links TRBV5-1 to TRBJ2-7, with 7 bases aligning to TRBD1. The germline gives CDR1 SGHRS, CDR2 YFSETQ. The CDR3 extends over 16 amino acids. The V and J ends lost 3 bases and 2 bases, in that order; junction bases with no gene match: 11. The CDR3 reads CASSSTTGAPTYEQYF. Here the CDR3 DNA reads TGCGCCAGCAGCTCGACTACAGGGGCTCCTACCTACGAGCAGTACTTC.

Many counts were recorded for this clonotype. The V call is TRBV2, the J call TRBJ2-5; D gene unclear. From germline, CDR1 is SNHLY and CDR2 FYNNEI. The CDR3 spans 13 residues. Between the trimmed V and J ends, which lost 8 bases and 2 bases, there was a span of 12 bases. The CDR3 region is CASQDGIQETQYF. CDR3 DNA sequence: TGTGCCAGCCAGGATGGCATACAAGAGACCCAGTACTTC.

This clonotype was counted many times. The J gene is TRBJ2-7, the V gene TRBV27; 8 bases fit TRBD2. Germline V lookup: CDR1 MNHEY, CDR2 SMNVEV (reference sequence). The CDR3 length is 15 residues. V shed 5 bases, J shed 2 bases, and the junction held 8 bases outside the gene matches. As DNA, the CDR3 is TGTGCCAGCAGTGCTCCCGGGACTAGTACCTACGAGCAGTACTTC. Protein product: CASSAPGTSTYEQYF.

The table lists this clonotype with a few counts. V is TRBV18 and J is TRBJ2-3; TRBD1 or TRBD2 may be the D gene (6 bases each). The germline V and J ends were trimmed by 5 bases and 0 bases, with 9 bases remaining between them. Per germline, CDR1 KGHSH and CDR2 LQKENI. This CDR3 spans 14 amino acids. The CDR3 reads CASSTGASTDTQYF. As DNA, the CDR3 is TGTGCCAGCTCAACGGGGGCAAGCACAGATACGCAGTATTTT.

This clonotype was counted only a few times. The genes are TRBV6-5 and TRBJ2-7; 7 nucleotides match TRBD1. Germline trimming cut 2 bases from V and 1 base from J; bases unmatched to any gene: 8. The germline gives CDR1 MNHEY, CDR2 SVGAGI. This CDR3 is 16 amino acids long. CDR3: CASSYGKTGFSYEQYF. DNA of the CDR3: TGTGCCAGCAGTTACGGGAAGACAGGGTTTTCCTACGAGCAGTACTTC.

Turning to this clonotype: A read error may explain this, as a much larger clone is one base away. The rearrangement joins TRBV24-1 to TRBJ2-1; D perhaps matches TRBD2 (5 bases). Germline-derived CDR1 and CDR2 are KGHDR and SFDVKD. Trimming cost V 3 bases and J 6 bases, with 8 bases left between them. The CDR3 spans 13 residues. The CDR3 loop reads CATSDDYLNEQFF. DNA of the CDR3: TGTGCCACCAGTGATGACTACCTCAATGAGCAGTTCTTC.

This clonotype was observed many times. The chain has TRBV20-1 and TRBJ2-5, with 10 bases matching TRBD1. Germline CDR1 DFQATT, CDR2 SNEGSKA (reference sequence). V trimming: 5 bases; J trimming: 7 bases; junction bases outside the gene matches: 10. The CDR3 sequence is 14 residues long. CDR3 in DNA: TGCAGTGCTGGGGGGACAGGGGTAGTCGGGACCCAGTACTTC. It codes for CSAGGTGVVGTQYF.

As DNA, the CDR3 is TGCGCCAGCAGCTTGGCCCCGGGGGGCCCATGGAACACTGAAGCTTTCTTT. Amino acid sequence: CASSLAPGGPWNTEAFF. The chain carries TRBV5-1 and TRBJ1-1; a weak D match, TRBD1 (6 bases). There are 17 residues in the CDR3. Per germline, CDR1 SGHRS and CDR2 YFSETQ. Between the trimmed V and J ends, which lost 0 bases and 1 base, there was a span of 16 bases.

Ten or more counts support this clonotype. The chain recombines TRBV4-3 with TRBJ2-3, with unresolved D. CDR1 is LGHNA and CDR2 is YSLEER in the germline V gene. The CDR3 covers 13 residues. The V and J ends lost 0 bases and 8 bases respectively, with 9 bases between them. The CDR3 sequence is CASSQEGRGTQYF. In DNA, the CDR3 is TGCGCCAGCAGCCAAGAAGGCCGCGGTACGCAGTATTTT.

This clonotype was found a few times. The chain links TRBV3-1 to TRBJ1-5; D is unclear. CDR1 LGHDT and CDR2 YNNKEL come from the germline V gene (reference sequence). The length of the CDR3 is 14 residues. V dropped 2 bases and J dropped 4 bases, with 9 bases sitting between them. This CDR3 is CASSQRGGNQPQHF. The CDR3, as DNA: TGTGCCAGCAGCCAACGGGGTGGGAATCAGCCCCAGCATTTT.

This clonotype was counted many times. This rearrangement joins TRBV7-9 to TRBJ2-5, with D uncertain. The ends were cut back, 2 bases at V and 0 bases at J, with 7 bases in the middle. Germline values: CDR1 SEHNR, CDR2 FQNEAQ (reference sequence). This CDR3 is built from 14 residues. In DNA, the CDR3 is TGTGCCAGCAGCTTACGGTGGGACCAAGAGACCCAGTACTTC. Its translation is CASSLRWDQETQYF.